This T cell receptor (beta chain) was identified in a study of beta chain features in type 1 diabetes (dated by TCRdb to the late 2010s). Turning to the overall study: Patients and healthy donors did not differ in mean age, gender distribution, total cell number or subset yield. Across all samples, some 110,000,000 sorted cells were examined, and cell number per subset correlated strongly with RNA yield. The study compared the TCRB repertoires of sorted circulating CD4+ T cell subsets in recently diagnosed type 1 diabetes patients with those in matched healthy donors. Whereas all 28 donors provided naive and central memory subsets, regulatory and stem cell-like memory subsets were isolated from just 8 patients and roughly eight healthy donors. General findings and caveats noted by the study authors: Naive, central memory and regulatory TCRB repertoires appeared to be more similar among patients than among healthy donors. Fewer insertions and more nucleotide deletions at VDJ recombination sites were observed in patients with type 1 diabetes, implying thymic rearrangement abnormalities. In all four CD4+ subsets, TCRB CDR3 length was moderately but significantly shorter in type 1 diabetes patients. Shorter templates might have been favored by PCR, but patient and control samples were amplified and corrected together, so both groups would have been affected equally by any skew. Because cDNA was sequenced instead of genomic DNA, activated cells with high expression could be over-represented, although the groups did not differ in activation or CD3 levels. Only small numbers of individuals were included in the HLA sub-analyses, which left unresolved whether HLA type had any influence on TCRB rearrangement.

The entire isolated RNA was reverse transcribed using the High Capacity cDNA Reverse Transcription Kit, and thus expressed TCRB transcripts were sequenced. Naive, central memory and regulatory T cell samples underwent deep immunoSEQ sequencing, averaging around 3.7 million total reads per sample. Sorted cells were lysed in RLT buffer, and RNA was extracted using DNase-treated RNeasy Micro or Mini kits according to cell number. To prevent cross-contamination, each cell subset was processed individually, whereas patient and healthy donor samples were processed jointly. Using the immunoSEQ multiplex PCR, TCRB sequences were amplified from cDNA into 87-bp fragments spanning the CDR3 region. Sequencing of the amplicons was done on the Illumina HiSeq platform. Processing in the source paper ran as follows. Synthetic template baselines were used to correct PCR bias computationally, reads within Hamming distance 2 were collapsed together, and singletons that could not be merged were discarded. By aligning reads against IMGT, V, D and J genes, CDR3 length, and insertions or deletions at six rearrangement sites were assigned. Within each subset, clonotype counts were normalized to the number of sorted cells before true diversity and Gini coefficients were calculated with the tcR R package. The overlap coefficient, calculated on TCRB nucleotide sequences, was used to quantify repertoire sharing. Out-of-frame TCRB sequences from naive cells were analyzed to stand in for the pre-selection repertoire. As stored in TCRdb, this immuneACCESS dataset retains in-frame rearrangements with V and J assigned. A fraction of the clones does not appear; measured against another copy, unresolved V genes explain less than half of the discrepancy, and the remainder lacks a known reason. V and J calls and clone size are given by that table; D and trimming were obtained from the DNA. This sample gives fewer than 650,000 clones in total; about 14% of them show up just once. Approximately 0.087% of the sample lies in the top ten.

Taken from the germline V gene (reference sequence), the CDR1 and CDR2 loops are PRHDT and FYEKMQ. V was cut back by 3 bases and J by 8 bases, leaving a gap of 13 bases between them. The CDR3 has 13 amino acids, counting the end cysteine and phenylalanine. Only CDR3 DNA remains: 39 bases, in frame from the first base. As to this clone: No antigen is known for it. No much larger clone exists at a distance of one base, and base qualities are not known.

A single peripheral blood draw of about 116 mL on average was collected from each donor into heparinised tubes. A BD FACSAria II was used to sort naive, central memory, regulatory and stem cell-like memory CD4+ T cells with a panel that included CD45RO, CCR7, CD25, CD127, CD95 and CD27. Purity was above 95% for every sorted population. PBMCs were isolated immediately by Lymphoprep density gradient centrifugation and stained directly without culture. So that batch effects would be minimized, each experiment stained and sorted samples in pairs, pairing one healthy donor with one patient. This TCR derives from a man aged 18 to 35 in good health. The rearrangement combines TRBV13 with TRBJ1-2; the D region possibly corresponds to TRBD1 (5 bases align). Material for sequencing was naive CD4+ T cells from blood. The cell subset or site label here, explained by the study, means: true naive CD4+ T cells. The CDR3 in this case is CASSFPPGLGYTF. The nucleotide sequence is given as TGTGCCAGCAGCTTCCCCCCAGGGCTCGGCTACACCTTC.